The following is a TCR beta chain sequence with its context. The antigen remains undetermined. The data stem from a study of monozygotic twins with inflammatory bowel disease. Broader study findings: Individual T cell subtypes were not distinguishable.

The CDR3 length is 13 residues. In germline, CDR1 is SGHRS, CDR2 YFSETQ. TCRdb reprocessed the 5' RACE reads and keeps a single row for each CDR3 protein, giving no DNA. Its table records roughly 160,000 distinct CDR3 sequences. This clonotype was sampled from a human donor with ulcerative colitis or Crohn's disease, or a healthy co-twin of an affected twin (not recorded which). Sequencing input: blood. The gene calls are TRBV5-1 and TRBJ2-7. The CDR3 here is CASSLAPSHEQYF.